Sequencing of this T cell receptor (beta chain) was carried out in a study of human T cells and chemical hapten exposure. The time point here: healthy volunteer bleed at 6 weeks. Unfractionated whole blood served as the source for total RNA extraction. TCRdb analysed the RACE reads with MiXCR anew, one entry per CDR3 protein. The table has fewer than 100,000 distinct CDR3 sequences, roughly 7.9% seen once. This clonotype occurred many times. The CDR3 runs to 15 residues. Trimming cost V 0 bases and J 5 bases, with 13 bases left between them. CDR1 is MGHDK, CDR2 SYGVNS, per germline. The source is a female donor in good health. Some clones in this sample may be carry-over from other donors' samples. The sample consisted of whole blood. The chain couples TRBV25-1 to TRBJ2-5; D call uncertain. CDR3 residues: CASSEYFRGGETQYF. As DNA, the CDR3 is TGTGCCAGCAGTGAATATTTCCGAGGCGGTGAGACCCAGTACTTC.